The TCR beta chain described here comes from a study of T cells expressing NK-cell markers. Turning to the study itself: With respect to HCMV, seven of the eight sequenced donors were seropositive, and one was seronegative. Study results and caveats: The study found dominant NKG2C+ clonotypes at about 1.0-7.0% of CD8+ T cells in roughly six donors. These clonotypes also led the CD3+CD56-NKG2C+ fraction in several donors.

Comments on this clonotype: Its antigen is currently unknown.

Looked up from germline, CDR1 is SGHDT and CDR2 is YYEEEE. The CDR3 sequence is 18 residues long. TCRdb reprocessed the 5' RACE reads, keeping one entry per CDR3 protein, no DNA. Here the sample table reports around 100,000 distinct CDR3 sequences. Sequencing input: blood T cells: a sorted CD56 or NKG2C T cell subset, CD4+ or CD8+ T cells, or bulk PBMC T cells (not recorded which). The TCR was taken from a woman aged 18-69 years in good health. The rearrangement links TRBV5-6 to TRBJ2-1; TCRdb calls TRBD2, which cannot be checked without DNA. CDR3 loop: CASSSLTSGNPGGNEQFF.